These 18 T cell receptor beta chains share one sample of origin, sequenced in a study of blood T cell repertoires in COVID-19 (TCRdb year 2020). The library was built by means of the immunoSEQ multiplex PCR assay. This is the immuneACCESS table as TCRdb keeps it, with only in-frame sequences that have V and J called. A part of the clones is gone; compared with another copy, unresolved V genes explain less than half, and the rest is unexplained. Counted in this sample were over 200,000 clones; 75% to 90% of them appeared once. Approximately 2.1% of the sample is held by the ten biggest clonotypes. The sequencing input was peripheral blood. Receptor source: a young man who had recovered from COVID-19.

The gene calls are TRBV6-5 and TRBJ1-1, with D perhaps TRBD1 (6 bases). CDR1 is MNHEY, CDR2 SVGAGI, per germline. V was pared by 2 bases and J by 4 bases, with 8 bases between. The CDR3 covers 13 residues. CDR3 sequence: CASSYQQGTEAFF. Here the CDR3 DNA reads TGTGCCAGCAGTTACCAACAGGGCACTGAAGCTTTCTTT.

The chain is built from TRBV3-1 (or the pseudogene TRBV3-2) and TRBJ1-6; perhaps TRBD1 as D (5 bases). V lost 0 bases and J 7 bases, leaving 10 bases between the germline ends. The CDR3 loop spans 15 amino acids. The germline gives CDR1 LGHDT, CDR2 YNNKEL (reference sequence). The CDR3 DNA is TGTGCCAGCAGCCAAGATCAGGGTTGGAATTCACCCCTCCACTTT. Protein: CASSQDQGWNSPLHF.

The chain recombines TRBV10-1 with TRBJ1-1; 7 bases line up with TRBD1. CDR3 size: 15 residues. Per the germline V gene, CDR1 is WNHNN and CDR2 is SYGVQD (reference sequence). The J segment lost 0 bases and the V segment lost 8 bases, leaving 9 bases of the junction unmatched. CDR3 protein: CASGRDRFMNTEAFF. In DNA form, the CDR3 reads TGCGCCAGCGGCCGGGACAGATTTATGAACACTGAAGCTTTCTTT.

CDR3 sequence (DNA): TGTGCCAGCAGCGTCCCCTCGGGCGGGGGGTCGAGCTCCTACAATGAGCAGTTCTTC. The encoded protein is CASSVPSGGGSSSYNEQFF. This chain connects TRBV9 to TRBJ2-1; 8 bases align to TRBD2. The CDR3 loop spans 19 amino acids. The germline CDR1 and CDR2 sequences are SGDLS and YYNGEE. Trimming cost V 2 bases and J 0 bases; bases outside gene matches: 13.

The chain combines TRBV15 with TRBJ1-4; perhaps TRBD1 as D (5 bases). Germline V gene data show CDR1 as LNHNV and CDR2 as YYDKDF (reference sequence). The length of the CDR3 is 16 residues. Trimming pared 0 bases from V and 5 bases from J, leaving 13 bases between. The CDR3 nucleotides read TGTGCCACCAGCAGAGATCGTGGGGGGAGCAATGAAAAACTGTTTTTT. This translates into CATSRDRGGSNEKLFF.

The V gene is TRBV19, the J gene TRBJ2-7; D perhaps matches TRBD1 (7 bases). Germline V CDR1 and CDR2: LNHDA, SQIVND (reference sequence). Trimming removed 5 bases from V and 0 bases from J, with 17 bases in between. The CDR3 loop spans 16 amino acids. The CDR3 DNA follows: TGTGCCAGTAGTGAGCAGGGGGGCGCCCTCTCCTACGAGCAGTACTTC. This encodes CASSEQGGALSYEQYF.

In DNA, the CDR3 is TGTGCCAGCAGCCAAGACAGGGCTGGAAACACCATATATTTT. Its translation is CASSQDRAGNTIYF. This chain links TRBV14 with TRBJ1-3; the D gene is possibly TRBD1 (5 bases). Germline V CDR1 and CDR2: SGHDN, FVKESK. Trimming took off 0 bases at V and 2 bases at J, with 5 bases between the two ends. This CDR3 region has 14 residues.

The genes are TRBV27 and TRBJ2-7, with a possible D match to TRBD1 (5 bases). CDR3 size: 15 residues. Germline V gives CDR1 MNHEY, CDR2 SMNVEV (reference sequence). The V end lost 5 bases, the J end lost 2 bases, and 16 bases lay between the germline ends. CDR3 sequence (DNA): TGTGCCAGCAGTCCATGGGGCAGGGTGACCTACGAGCAGTACTTC. Protein: CASSPWGRVTYEQYF.

The V and J genes are TRBV19 and TRBJ2-2, with no clear D. Per the germline V gene, CDR1 is LNHDA and CDR2 is SQIVND (reference sequence). This CDR3 has 15 amino acids. V lost 0 bases, J lost 4 bases, and 9 bases lay in between. CDR3 region: CASSIDLTVTGELFF. In nucleotides, the CDR3 is TGTGCCAGTAGTATAGATCTCACAGTCACCGGGGAGCTGTTTTTT.

J is TRBJ2-7 and V is TRBV5-1; TRBD2 matches at 8 bases. Unmatched junction bases numbered 8, after V lost 3 bases and J lost 3 bases. CDR3 length equals 15 residues. Germline CDR1 SGHRS, CDR2 YFSETQ. The CDR3 DNA sequence: TGCGCCAGCAGCTCCCGATGGGCGGGGGGCTACGAGCAGTACTTC. Its translation is CASSSRWAGGYEQYF.

The chain combines TRBV25-1 with TRBJ1-1; D possibly corresponds to TRBD1 (5 bases). Germline V gene sequence: CDR1 MGHDK, CDR2 SYGVNS. The CDR3 is 11 residues long. The ends were cut back, 8 bases at V and 10 bases at J, with 14 bases in the middle. The CDR3 sequence: CASRRGDGAFF. DNA for the CDR3: TGTGCCAGCCGTCGGGGGGACGGAGCTTTCTTT.

This chain joins TRBV10-1 and TRBJ2-1; 8 bases fit TRBD1. This CDR3 is 14 amino acids long. In germline, CDR1 is WNHNN, CDR2 SYGVQD (reference sequence). The V and J ends lost 6 bases and 9 bases, in that order; junction bases with no gene match: 10. The CDR3 nucleotides are TGCGCCAGCAGGGCGGACAGGGAAAGTCGTGAGCAGTTCTTC. This encodes CASRADRESREQFF.

The chain combines TRBV4-1 with TRBJ2-1; 7 bases fit TRBD2. Per germline, CDR1 MGHRA and CDR2 YSYEKL. V was clipped by 4 bases and J by 0 bases; unmatched bases: 15. CDR3 length: 19 amino acids. CDR3 DNA: TGCGCCAGCAGCCCAAGACTAGCCCCTAACTCCATCTCCTACAATGAGCAGTTCTTC. It yields the protein CASSPRLAPNSISYNEQFF.

The J gene is TRBJ1-2, the V gene TRBV6-5; 10 bases match TRBD1. The CDR3 spans 14 residues. Germline values: CDR1 MNHEY, CDR2 SVGAGI. With 2 bases clipped from V and 7 bases from J, the junction kept 4 bases outside the gene matches. The CDR3 sequence is CASSYRQGAGGYTF. CDR3 DNA sequence: TGTGCCAGCAGTTACCGACAGGGGGCTGGTGGCTACACCTTC.

The chain has TRBV29-1 and TRBJ1-1, with a possible D match to TRBD1 (5 bases). CDR3 size: 14 residues. V was clipped by 5 bases and J by 0 bases, with 13 bases between them. The germline CDR1 and CDR2 sequences are SQVTM and ANQGSEA. The CDR3 is CSVTKTALNTEAFF. The CDR3 DNA reads as TGCAGCGTTACCAAGACAGCTCTGAACACTGAAGCTTTCTTT.

This clone was seen a few times. This chain uses TRBV19 with TRBJ1-5; D is uncertain. The CDR3 consists of 15 residues. V dropped 2 bases and J dropped 4 bases, with 12 bases sitting between them. Germline CDR1 reads LNHDA; CDR2 reads SQIVND (reference sequence). CDR3 residues: CASSISLGVNQPQHF. The DNA of the CDR3 is TGTGCCAGTAGTATATCCCTGGGCGTGAATCAGCCCCAGCATTTT.

The chain combines TRBV2 with TRBJ1-1; possibly TRBD1 for D (5 bases). Between the trimmed V and J ends, which lost 6 bases and 0 bases, there was a span of 14 bases. The CDR3 totals 15 residues. The germline V gene encodes CDR1 SNHLY and CDR2 FYNNEI. The CDR3, as DNA: TGTGCCAGCAGCGAGACGGGCAGGGTGAACACTGAAGCTTTCTTT. This codes for CASSETGRVNTEAFF.

This rearrangement joins TRBV30 to TRBJ1-2; a weak D match, TRBD1 (5 bases). This CDR3 is 15 amino acids long. Trimming left V 0 bases short and J 3 bases short, with 14 bases between. In germline, CDR1 is GTSNPN, CDR2 SVGIG (reference sequence). This chain's CDR3 is CAWSVLELGHYGYTF. DNA for the CDR3: TGTGCCTGGAGTGTATTGGAGCTGGGGCACTATGGCTACACCTTC.